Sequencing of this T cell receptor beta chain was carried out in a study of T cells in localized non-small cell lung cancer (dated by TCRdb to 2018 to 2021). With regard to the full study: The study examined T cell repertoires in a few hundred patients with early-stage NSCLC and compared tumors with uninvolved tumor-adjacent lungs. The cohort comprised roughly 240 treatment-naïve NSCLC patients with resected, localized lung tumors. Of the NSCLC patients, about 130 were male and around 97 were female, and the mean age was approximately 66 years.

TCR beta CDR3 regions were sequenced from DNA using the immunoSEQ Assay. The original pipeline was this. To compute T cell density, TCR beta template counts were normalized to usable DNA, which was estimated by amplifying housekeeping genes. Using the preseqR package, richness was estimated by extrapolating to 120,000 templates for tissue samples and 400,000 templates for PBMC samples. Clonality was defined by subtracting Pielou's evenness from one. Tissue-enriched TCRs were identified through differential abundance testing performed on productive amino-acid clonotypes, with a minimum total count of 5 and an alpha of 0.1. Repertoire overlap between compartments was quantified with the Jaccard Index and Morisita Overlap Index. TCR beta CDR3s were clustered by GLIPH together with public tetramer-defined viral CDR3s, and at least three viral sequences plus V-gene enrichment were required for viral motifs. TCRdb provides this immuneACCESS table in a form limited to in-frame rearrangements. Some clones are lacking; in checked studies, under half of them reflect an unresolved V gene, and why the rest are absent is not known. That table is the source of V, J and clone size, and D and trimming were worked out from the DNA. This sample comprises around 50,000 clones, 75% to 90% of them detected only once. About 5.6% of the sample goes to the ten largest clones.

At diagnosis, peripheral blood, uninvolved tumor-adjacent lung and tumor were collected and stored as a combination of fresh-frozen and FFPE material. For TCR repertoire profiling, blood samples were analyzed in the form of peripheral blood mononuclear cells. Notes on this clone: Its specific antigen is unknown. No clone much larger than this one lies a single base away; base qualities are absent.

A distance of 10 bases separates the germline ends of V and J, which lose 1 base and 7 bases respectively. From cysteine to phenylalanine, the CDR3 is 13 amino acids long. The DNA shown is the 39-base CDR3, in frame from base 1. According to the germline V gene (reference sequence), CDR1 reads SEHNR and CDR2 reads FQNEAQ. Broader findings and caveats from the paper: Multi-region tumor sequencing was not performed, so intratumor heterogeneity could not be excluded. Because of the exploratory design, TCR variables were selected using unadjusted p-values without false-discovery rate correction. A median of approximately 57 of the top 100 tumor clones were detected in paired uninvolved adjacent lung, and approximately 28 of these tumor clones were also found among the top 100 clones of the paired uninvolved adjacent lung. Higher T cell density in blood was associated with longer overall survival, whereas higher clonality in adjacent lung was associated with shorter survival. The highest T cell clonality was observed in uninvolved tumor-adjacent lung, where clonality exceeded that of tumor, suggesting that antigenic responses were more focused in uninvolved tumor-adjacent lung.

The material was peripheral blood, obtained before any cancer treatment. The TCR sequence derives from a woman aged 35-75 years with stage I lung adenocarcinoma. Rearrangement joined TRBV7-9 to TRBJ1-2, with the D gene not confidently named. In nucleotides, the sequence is TGTGCCAGCAGCTTAGACAGAACGGGTGGCTACACCTTC. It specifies CASSLDRTGGYTF.